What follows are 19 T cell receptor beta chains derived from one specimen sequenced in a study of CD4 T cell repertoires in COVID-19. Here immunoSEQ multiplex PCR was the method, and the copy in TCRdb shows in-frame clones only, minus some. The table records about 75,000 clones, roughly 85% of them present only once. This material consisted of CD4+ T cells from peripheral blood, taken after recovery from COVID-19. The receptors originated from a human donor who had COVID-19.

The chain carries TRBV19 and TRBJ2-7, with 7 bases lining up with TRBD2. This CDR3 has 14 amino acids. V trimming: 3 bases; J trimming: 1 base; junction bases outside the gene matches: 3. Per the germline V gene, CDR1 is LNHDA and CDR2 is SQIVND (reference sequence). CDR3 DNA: TGTGCCAGTAGTATGGGGACTAATTCCTACGAGCAGTACTTC. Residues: CASSMGTNSYEQYF. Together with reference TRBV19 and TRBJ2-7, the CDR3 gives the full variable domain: DGGITQSPKYLFRKEGQNVTLSCEQNLNHDAMYWYRQDPGQGLRLIYYSQIVNDFQKGDIAEGYSVSREKKESFPLTVTSAQKNPTAFYLCASSMGTNSYEQYFGPGTRLTVT.

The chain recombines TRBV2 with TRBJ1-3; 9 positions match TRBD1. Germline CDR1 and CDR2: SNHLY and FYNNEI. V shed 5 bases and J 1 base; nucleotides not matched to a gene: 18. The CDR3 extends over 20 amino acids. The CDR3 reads CASSRPRTGEREVSGNTIYF. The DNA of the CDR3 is TGTGCCAGCAGTCGCCCCCGGACAGGGGAAAGGGAGGTATCTGGAAACACCATATATTTT.

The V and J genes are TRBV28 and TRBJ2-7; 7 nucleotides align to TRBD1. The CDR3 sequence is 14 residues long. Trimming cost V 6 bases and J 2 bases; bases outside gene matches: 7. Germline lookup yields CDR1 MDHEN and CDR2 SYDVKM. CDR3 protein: CASRTQGLTYEQYF. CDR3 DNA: TGTGCCAGCAGGACACAGGGGTTAACCTACGAGCAGTACTTC. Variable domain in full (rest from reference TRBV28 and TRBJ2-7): DVKVTQSSRYLVKRTGEKVFLECVQDMDHENMFWYRQDPGLGLRLIYFSYDVKMKEKGDIPEGYSVSREKKERFSLILESASTNQTSMYLCASRTQGLTYEQYFGPGTRLTVT.

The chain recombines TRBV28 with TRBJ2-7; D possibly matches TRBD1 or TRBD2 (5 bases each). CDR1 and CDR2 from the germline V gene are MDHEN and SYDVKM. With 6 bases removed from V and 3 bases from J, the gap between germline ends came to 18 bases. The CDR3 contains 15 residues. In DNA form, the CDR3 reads TGTGCCAGCAGAGCAGGGACGGAAGCCCGCTACGAGCAGTACTTC. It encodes CASRAGTEARYEQYF.

The CDR3 DNA follows: TGTGCCTGGAGTACCGGGCCGAGCAACAATGAGCAGTTCTTC. Encoded protein: CAWSTGPSNNEQFF. The chain is built from TRBV30 and TRBJ2-1; D gene ambiguous. This CDR3 region has 14 residues. Germline V lookup: CDR1 GTSNPN, CDR2 SVGIG (reference sequence). Between the trimmed V and J ends, which lost 2 bases and 5 bases, there was a span of 13 bases.

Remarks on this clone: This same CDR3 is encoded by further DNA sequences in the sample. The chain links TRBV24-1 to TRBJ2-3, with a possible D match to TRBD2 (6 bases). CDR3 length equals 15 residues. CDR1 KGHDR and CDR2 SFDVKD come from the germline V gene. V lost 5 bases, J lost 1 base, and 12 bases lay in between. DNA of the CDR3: TGTGCCACCAGTGTCGGAGGAGGGGGCACAGATACGCAGTATTTT. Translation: CATSVGGGGTDTQYF.

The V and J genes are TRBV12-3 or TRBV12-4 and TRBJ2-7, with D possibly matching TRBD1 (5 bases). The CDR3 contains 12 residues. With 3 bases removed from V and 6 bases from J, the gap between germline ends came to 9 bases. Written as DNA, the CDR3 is TGTGCCAGCAGTTTTTTGGGGCTCGAGCAGTACTTC. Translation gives CASSFLGLEQYF.

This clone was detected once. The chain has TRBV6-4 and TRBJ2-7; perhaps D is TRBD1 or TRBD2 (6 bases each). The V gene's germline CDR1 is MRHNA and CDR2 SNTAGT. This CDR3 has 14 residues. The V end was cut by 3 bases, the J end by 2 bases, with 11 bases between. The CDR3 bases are TGTGCCAGCAGTGAAGGGGGAGGCCCCTACGAGCAGTACTTC. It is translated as CASSEGGGPYEQYF.

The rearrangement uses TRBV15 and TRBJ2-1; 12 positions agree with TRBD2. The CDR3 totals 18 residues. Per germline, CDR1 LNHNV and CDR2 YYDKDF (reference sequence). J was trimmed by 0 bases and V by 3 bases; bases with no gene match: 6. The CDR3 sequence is CATSSTGLAGISYNEQFF. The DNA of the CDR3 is TGTGCCACCAGCAGCACCGGACTAGCGGGAATCTCCTACAATGAGCAGTTCTTC.

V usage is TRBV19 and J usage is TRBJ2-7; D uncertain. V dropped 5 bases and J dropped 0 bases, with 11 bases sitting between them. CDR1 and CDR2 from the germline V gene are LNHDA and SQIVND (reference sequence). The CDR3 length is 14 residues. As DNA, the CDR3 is TGTGCCAGTAGTCTACGGCCAGACTCCTACGAGCAGTACTTC. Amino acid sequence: CASSLRPDSYEQYF.

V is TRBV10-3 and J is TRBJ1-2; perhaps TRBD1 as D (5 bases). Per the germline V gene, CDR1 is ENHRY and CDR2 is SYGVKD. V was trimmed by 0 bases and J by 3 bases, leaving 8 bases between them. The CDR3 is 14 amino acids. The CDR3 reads CAISESDRDYGYTF. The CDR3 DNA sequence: TGTGCCATCAGTGAGTCAGACAGAGACTATGGCTACACCTTC.

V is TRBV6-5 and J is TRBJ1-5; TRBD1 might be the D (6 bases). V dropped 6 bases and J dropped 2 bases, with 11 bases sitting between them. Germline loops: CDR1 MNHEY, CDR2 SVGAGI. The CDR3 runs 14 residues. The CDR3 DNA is TGTGCCAGCAGACTAAAGGGGGGCAATCAGCCCCAGCATTTT. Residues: CASRLKGGNQPQHF.

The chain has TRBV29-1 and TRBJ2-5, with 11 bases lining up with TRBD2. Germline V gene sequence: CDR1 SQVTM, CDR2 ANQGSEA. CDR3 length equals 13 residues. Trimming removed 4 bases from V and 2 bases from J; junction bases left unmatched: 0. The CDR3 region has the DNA TGCAGCGTTGGGACTAGCGGGCAAGAGACCCAGTACTTC. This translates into CSVGTSGQETQYF.

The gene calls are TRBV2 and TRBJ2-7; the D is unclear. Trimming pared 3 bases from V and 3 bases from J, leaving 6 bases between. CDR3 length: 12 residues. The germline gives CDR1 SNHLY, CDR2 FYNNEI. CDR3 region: CASSDRIYEQYF. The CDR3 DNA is TGTGCCAGCAGTGACAGAATCTACGAGCAGTACTTC.

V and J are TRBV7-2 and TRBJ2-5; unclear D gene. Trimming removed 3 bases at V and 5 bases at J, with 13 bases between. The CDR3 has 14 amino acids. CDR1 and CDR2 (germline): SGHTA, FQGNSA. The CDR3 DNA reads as TGTGCCAGCAGCTTCGCCAATTCGGCGGAGACCCAGTACTTC. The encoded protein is CASSFANSAETQYF.

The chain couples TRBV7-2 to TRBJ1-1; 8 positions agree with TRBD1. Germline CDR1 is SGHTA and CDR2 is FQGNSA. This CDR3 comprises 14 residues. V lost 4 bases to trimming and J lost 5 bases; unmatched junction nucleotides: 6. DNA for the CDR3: TGTGCCAGCAGCTCCCAGGGGGCGCGAACTGAAGCTTTCTTT. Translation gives CASSSQGARTEAFF.

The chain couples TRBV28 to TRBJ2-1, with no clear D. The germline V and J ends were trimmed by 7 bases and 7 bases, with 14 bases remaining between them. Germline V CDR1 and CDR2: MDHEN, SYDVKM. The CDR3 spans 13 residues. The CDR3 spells CASIGQVGNEQFF. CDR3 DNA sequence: TGTGCCAGCATTGGGCAGGTCGGGAATGAGCAGTTCTTC.

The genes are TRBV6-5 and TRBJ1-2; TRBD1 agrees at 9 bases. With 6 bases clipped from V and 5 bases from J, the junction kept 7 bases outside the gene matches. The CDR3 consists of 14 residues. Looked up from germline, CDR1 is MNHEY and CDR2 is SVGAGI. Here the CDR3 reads CASSSTGGGYGYTF. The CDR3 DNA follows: TGTGCCAGCAGCTCGACAGGGGGTGGGTATGGCTACACCTTC.

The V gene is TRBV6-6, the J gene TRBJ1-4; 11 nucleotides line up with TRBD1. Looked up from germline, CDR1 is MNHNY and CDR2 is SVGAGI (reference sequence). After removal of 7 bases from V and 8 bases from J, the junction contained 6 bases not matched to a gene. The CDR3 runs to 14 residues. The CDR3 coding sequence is TGTGCCAGCAAAGGGACAGGGGGAACGGAAAAACTGTTTTTT. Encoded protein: CASKGTGGTEKLFF.